Only one count was recorded for the clone carrying this T cell receptor beta chain. This entry is derived from a study of shared clonotypes between healthy human individuals. The germline CDR1 and CDR2 sequences are SGHTA and FQGNSA. Trimming cost V 4 bases and J 0 bases, with 13 bases left between them. The CDR3 runs to 16 residues. Donors, healthy HIV-negative adults, lacked recent acute infections or vaccinations. Donors were Caucasian adults residing in Nashville, Tennessee, USA. A CD45RA+ naive subset and a CD45RA-negative memory subset were split from CD4+ cells. In the sorted-subset replicate PCRs, 200 ng DNA, 25,000 to 35,000 T cell genomes, was used. Sequenced by immunoSEQ multiplex PCR; TCRdb stores in-frame clones only, minus some. This table has 2 million to 2.5 million clones, around 93% appearing once.

The sample comprised naive CD4+ T cells from PBMCs. Described subset: CD45RA+ positively selected. This chain joins TRBV7-2 and TRBJ2-1, with D tentatively TRBD1 (5 bases). This TCR came from a man between 18 and 35 years old in good health. Some clones in this sample may be carry-over from other donors' samples. The DNA of the CDR3 is TGTGCCAGCAGCTCCCGCTGGGGCGACTCCTACAATGAGCAGTTCTTC. Encoded protein: CASSSRWGDSYNEQFF.